Listed here are 27 T cell receptor beta chains from one sample, sequenced in a study of control samples from healthy donors and cancer patients. Sequencing used immunoSEQ multiplex PCR; TCRdb keeps in-frame clones, though not all of them. The sample consists of over 150,000 clones, roughly 94% of them appearing once. Specimen: PBMCs. The source is a man aged 55 to 69 with colorectal cancer.

The chain uses TRBV5-1 and TRBJ2-7; TRBD1 is a possible D gene (5 bases). This CDR3 is 17 amino acids long. V lost 3 bases and J 0 bases, leaving 19 bases between the germline ends. Germline CDR1 is SGHRS and CDR2 is YFSETQ. As DNA, the CDR3 is TGCGCCAGCAGCTCTGTACCGCCGGACACCTCCTCCTACGAGCAGTACTTC. Its translation is CASSSVPPDTSSYEQYF.

The chain employs TRBV18 and TRBJ1-2, with TRBD1 identical over 9 bases. The CDR3 is 16 residues long. The J segment lost 4 bases and the V segment lost 6 bases, leaving 12 bases of the junction unmatched. Per germline, CDR1 KGHSH and CDR2 LQKENI. Here the CDR3 DNA reads TGTGCCAGCTCGGGAAAGACCGGGACAGGGATCTATGGCTACACCTTC. Translating gives CASSGKTGTGIYGYTF.

The chain is built from TRBV6-5 and TRBJ2-5, with D tentatively TRBD1 (5 bases). Germline V CDR1 and CDR2: MNHEY, SVGAGI. The ends were cut back, 2 bases at V and 5 bases at J, with 6 bases in the middle. The CDR3 consists of 12 residues. The CDR3: CASSYRGETQYF. CDR3 nucleotide sequence: TGTGCCAGCAGTTACAGGGGTGAGACCCAGTACTTC.

This chain uses TRBV2 with TRBJ1-4, with a weak D call TRBD1 (6 bases). Germline V CDR1 and CDR2: SNHLY, FYNNEI. V lost 6 bases and J 7 bases, leaving 15 bases between the germline ends. CDR3 length: 14 amino acids. CDR3 residues: CASRADGGGEKLFF. In DNA form, the CDR3 reads TGTGCCAGCAGGGCAGACGGGGGCGGTGAAAAACTGTTTTTT.

The chain couples TRBV9 to TRBJ1-2, with TRBD1 as a possible D gene (5 bases). Trimming removed 0 bases from V and 8 bases from J, with 17 bases in between. This CDR3 has 15 residues. Germline CDR1 is SGDLS and CDR2 is YYNGEE. As DNA, the CDR3 is TGTGCCAGCAGCGTAGCGGCAGGGCCGTTCAGAGGCTACACCTTC. Translation gives CASSVAAGPFRGYTF.

V and J are TRBV18 and TRBJ1-5, with D tentatively TRBD1 (6 bases). The CDR3 has 14 amino acids. Germline loops: CDR1 KGHSH, CDR2 LQKENI. V was trimmed by 3 bases and J by 0 bases, leaving 6 bases between them. CDR3 sequence reads: CASSPDSSNQPQHF. DNA of the CDR3: TGTGCCAGCTCACCGGACAGTAGCAATCAGCCCCAGCATTTT.

The V call is TRBV19, the J call TRBJ2-7, with D tentatively TRBD1 or TRBD2 (5 bases each). The CDR3 has 15 amino acids. Trimming cost V 1 base and J 1 base, with 11 bases left between them. Germline V CDR1 and CDR2: LNHDA, SQIVND (reference sequence). The CDR3 spells CASSIGDGASYEQYF. CDR3 in DNA: TGTGCCAGTAGTATAGGGGACGGAGCTTCCTACGAGCAGTACTTC.

This clone was recorded once. The rearrangement links TRBV27 to TRBJ2-3; D not resolved. This CDR3 region has 15 residues. V lost 0 bases and J lost 6, with 13 bases in between. Germline V gene sequence: CDR1 MNHEY, CDR2 SMNVEV (reference sequence). In DNA, the CDR3 is TGTGCCAGCAGTTTATCCGACATCTTGGTTGATACGCAGTATTTT. It encodes CASSLSDILVDTQYF.

This chain connects TRBV5-6 to TRBJ2-7; D might be TRBD2 (6 bases). The CDR3 sequence is 16 residues long. CDR1 is SGHDT, CDR2 YYEEEE, per germline. Trimming pared 1 base from V and 0 bases from J, leaving 14 bases between. CDR3 sequence: CASSLFGGSSSYEQYF. CDR3 sequence (DNA): TGTGCCAGCAGCTTGTTTGGGGGGTCAAGCTCCTACGAGCAGTACTTC.

The chain joins TRBV7-2 to TRBJ2-2, with TRBD1 identical over 10 bases. CDR3 length: 16 amino acids. Looked up from germline, CDR1 is SGHTA and CDR2 is FQGNSA. V lost 5 bases to trimming and J lost 2 bases; unmatched junction nucleotides: 5. The CDR3, as DNA: TGTGCCAGCAGCCCGGGACAGGGGTTTAACACCGGGGAGCTGTTTTTT. Translating it yields CASSPGQGFNTGELFF.

The chain carries TRBV7-2 and TRBJ2-7; D not resolved. V lost 4 bases and J 2 bases, leaving 15 bases between the germline ends. CDR3 length equals 15 residues. The germline gives CDR1 SGHTA, CDR2 FQGNSA. The CDR3 DNA is TGTGCCAGCAGCTCCCCCACCGCGGCCACCTACGAGCAGTACTTC. It specifies CASSSPTAATYEQYF.

This chain connects TRBV19 to TRBJ1-2; D gene ambiguous. Looked up from germline, CDR1 is LNHDA and CDR2 is SQIVND (reference sequence). The CDR3 loop spans 14 amino acids. The germline V and J ends were trimmed by 2 bases and 4 bases, with 11 bases remaining between them. CDR3 amino acids: CASSIRGWSYGYTF. The CDR3 DNA reads TGTGCCAGTAGTATACGGGGTTGGAGCTATGGCTACACCTTC.

The chain uses TRBV5-1 and TRBJ2-3; TRBD2 matches 9 bases. CDR1 is SGHRS and CDR2 is YFSETQ in the germline V gene. The V and J ends lost 4 bases and 2 bases, in that order; junction bases with no gene match: 8. This CDR3 is 16 amino acids long. The CDR3 nucleotides read TGCGCCAGCAGCCAGCGGTTAGCGGGGGACACAGATACGCAGTATTTT. Translation gives CASSQRLAGDTDTQYF.

The chain uses TRBV10-3 and TRBJ1-5; D possibly corresponds to TRBD1 (6 bases). Germline CDR1 reads ENHRY; CDR2 reads SYGVKD. This CDR3 is built from 16 residues. With 3 bases removed from V and 2 bases from J, the gap between germline ends came to 14 bases. As DNA, the CDR3 is TGTGCCATCAGTGAAGGGGGGGCAGCTGGCAATCAGCCCCAGCATTTT. As protein: CAISEGGAAGNQPQHF.

V and J are TRBV5-1 and TRBJ1-1; D is possibly TRBD1 (6 bases). The CDR3 is 18 residues long. The V end lost 4 bases, the J end lost 0 bases, and 22 bases lay between the germline ends. Germline V gene sequence: CDR1 SGHRS, CDR2 YFSETQ. The DNA of the CDR3 is TGCGCCAGCAGCACACTCGCACGACAGGACGCCATGAACACTGAAGCTTTCTTT. It codes for CASSTLARQDAMNTEAFF.

J is TRBJ2-7 and V is TRBV5-1, with D perhaps being TRBD1 or TRBD2 (5 bases each). The CDR3 consists of 13 residues. Germline V gene lookup returns CDR1 SGHRS and CDR2 YFSETQ. Trimming took off 0 bases at V and 4 bases at J, with 8 bases between the two ends. The CDR3 region has the DNA TGCGCCAGCAGCTTGGTTGGGGGTTACGAGCAGTACTTC. Protein product: CASSLVGGYEQYF.

The chain joins TRBV5-1 to TRBJ2-7; 7 positions agree with TRBD1. The CDR3 runs 15 residues. Unmatched junction bases numbered 13, after V lost 4 bases and J lost 6 bases. The V gene's germline CDR1 is SGHRS and CDR2 YFSETQ. The DNA for the CDR3 is TGCGCCAGCAGCCTAGAACTGGACAGGCCTAGCGAGCAGTACTTC. This gives the protein CASSLELDRPSEQYF.

This clone was observed a single time. The genes are TRBV2 and TRBJ1-2; the D gene is possibly TRBD1 (6 bases). The V end was cut by 1 base, the J end by 4 bases, with 13 bases between. The CDR3 runs 15 residues. The V gene's germline CDR1 is SNHLY and CDR2 FYNNEI. CDR3 DNA: TGTGCCAGCAGTGAAGGCAGGGGCGGCCCCTATGGCTACACCTTC. Translating gives CASSEGRGGPYGYTF.

This clone occurred once. The chain is built from TRBV4-1 and TRBJ2-3; the D gene could be TRBD1 or TRBD2 (7 bases each). Germline V gives CDR1 MGHRA, CDR2 YSYEKL. The V end was cut by 1 base, the J end by 4 bases, with 15 bases between. The CDR3 length is 16 residues. CDR3 sequence (DNA): TGCGCCAGCAGCCAAGTGCCCAGGGGGAGGGCAGATACGCAGTATTTT. The encoded protein is CASSQVPRGRADTQYF.

The rearrangement uses TRBV2 and TRBJ2-5; D may match TRBD1 or TRBD2 (6 bases each). From germline, CDR1 is SNHLY and CDR2 FYNNEI. V shed 7 bases and J shed 5 bases, with 17 bases lying between them. This CDR3 has 14 amino acids. The chain's CDR3 is CASTPRRGKETQYF. The DNA of the CDR3 is TGTGCCAGCACCCCCCGGAGGGGGAAGGAGACCCAGTACTTC.

This chain links TRBV4-2 with TRBJ2-5; TRBD2 aligns across 8 bases. This CDR3 region has 15 residues. The ends lost 5 bases at V and 1 base at J; junction bases unmatched: 6. Germline-derived CDR1 and CDR2 are LGHNA and YNFKEQ. This CDR3 reads CASSEVRGGQETQYF. CDR3 sequence (DNA): TGTGCCAGCAGCGAGGTCCGGGGGGGCCAAGAGACCCAGTACTTC.

The chain is built from TRBV30 and TRBJ1-3, with no clear D. The CDR3 has 11 residues. Looked up from germline, CDR1 is GTSNPN and CDR2 is SVGIG (reference sequence). CDR3 bases: TGTTTGTCCTACTCTGGAAACACCATATATTTT. Encoded protein: CLSYSGNTIYF.

This chain joins TRBV3-1 (or the pseudogene TRBV3-2) and TRBJ2-7; TRBD1 is a possible D gene (5 bases). V lost 0 bases, J lost 7 bases, and 16 bases lay in between. Germline V gene data show CDR1 as LGHDT and CDR2 as YNNKEL (reference sequence). The CDR3 loop spans 15 amino acids. This CDR3 reads CASSQDQGRWAEQYF. The DNA of the CDR3 is TGTGCCAGCAGCCAAGATCAGGGCAGGTGGGCGGAGCAGTACTTC.

CDR3 region: CASRNDPGNTIYF. The CDR3 nucleotides read TGTGCCAGCAGAAATGATCCGGGAAACACCATATATTTT. The genes are TRBV5-5 and TRBJ1-3; no firm D call. From germline, CDR1 is SGHKS and CDR2 YYEKEE (reference sequence). The V end lost 5 bases, the J end lost 4 bases, and 10 bases lay between the germline ends. The length of the CDR3 is 13 residues.

This rearrangement joins TRBV5-1 to TRBJ1-1; TRBD1 is a possible D gene (6 bases). Trimming pared 4 bases from V and 7 bases from J, leaving 17 bases between. Looked up from germline, CDR1 is SGHRS and CDR2 is YFSETQ. There are 14 residues in the CDR3. The CDR3 sequence is CASSQKTGTYEAFF. Here the CDR3 DNA reads TGCGCCAGCAGCCAGAAAACAGGGACCTATGAAGCTTTCTTT.

V is TRBV10-3 and J is TRBJ1-3; no clear D. Trimming took off 6 bases at V and 0 bases at J, with 9 bases between the two ends. The CDR3 extends over 14 amino acids. Per the germline V gene, CDR1 is ENHRY and CDR2 is SYGVKD. For the CDR3, the DNA is TGTGCCATCAGGGCGGAAAACTCTGGAAACACCATATATTTT. As protein: CAIRAENSGNTIYF.

This clone was recorded only once. J is TRBJ2-4 and V is TRBV19; a possible D gene is TRBD1 (5 bases). The CDR3 runs 14 residues. Looked up from germline, CDR1 is LNHDA and CDR2 is SQIVND (reference sequence). V gave up 4 bases and J gave up 0 bases, with 7 bases separating them. The DNA of the CDR3 is TGTGCCAGTAGTACAGGGCCAGCCAAAAACATTCAGTACTTC. This translates into CASSTGPAKNIQYF. The full variable domain, completed using reference TRBV19 and TRBJ2-4, is DGGITQSPKYLFRKEGQNVTLSCEQNLNHDAMYWYRQDPGQGLRLIYYSQIVNDFQKGDIAEGYSVSREKKESFPLTVTSAQKNPTAFYLCASSTGPAKNIQYFGAGTRLSVL.